The T cell receptor beta chain described here comes from a study of cytomegalovirus exposure and HLA in healthy donors. V was trimmed by 1 base and J by 1 base, leaving 8 bases between them. The CDR3 is made up of 14 amino acids. Germline V gene sequence: CDR1 SGHRS, CDR2 YFSETQ. General study findings and limits: Rarity marked most TCR sequences, yet some public TCRs occurred in many donors.

Worth noting for this clone: What it binds is not known.

Profiled with immunoSEQ multiplex PCR; TCRdb holds only in-frame clones, not every one. The sample shows about 130,000 clones, approximately 82% of them seen only once. The receptor's source is a young man in good health and CMV-seropositive. The sample was PBMCs. The genes are TRBV5-1 and TRBJ2-5; possible D gene TRBD2, 5 bases. CDR3 loop: CASSLSRGQETQYF. The CDR3 DNA reads as TGCGCCAGCAGCTTGTCCCGGGGCCAAGAGACCCAGTACTTC.